This entry describes one T cell receptor beta chain. The antigen is not known. Profiled with immunoSEQ multiplex PCR; TCRdb holds only in-frame clones, not every one. The table shows some 65,000 clones, with over 80% occurring only once. This record comes from a study of identifying expanded T cells in peripheral blood. Trimming shortened V by 5 bases and J by 6 bases, and 16 bases separated the two germline ends. The CDR3 is 14 amino acids. Germline V gene lookup returns CDR1 LNHDA and CDR2 SQIVND (reference sequence). Study observations and caveats: Roughly 2-week clone count variance significantly increased as total template count grew. Over two and four weeks, about 15 and 19 clones changed, versus approximately 1.1 between replicates.

Healthy donors had no documented immune events, such as infections, while sampled. The sample was blood. The source is a person aged 18 to 75 in good health. The V gene is TRBV19, the J gene TRBJ1-2; weak D call: TRBD1 (5 bases). The CDR3 here is CASSYNGGVDGYTF. The CDR3 DNA is TGTGCCAGTAGTTATAATGGAGGGGTCGATGGCTACACCTTC. The complete variable domain, with remaining parts taken from reference TRBV19 and TRBJ1-2, reads DGGITQSPKYLFRKEGQNVTLSCEQNLNHDAMYWYRQDPGQGLRLIYYSQIVNDFQKGDIAEGYSVSREKKESFPLTVTSAQKNPTAFYLCASSYNGGVDGYTFGSGTRLTVV.